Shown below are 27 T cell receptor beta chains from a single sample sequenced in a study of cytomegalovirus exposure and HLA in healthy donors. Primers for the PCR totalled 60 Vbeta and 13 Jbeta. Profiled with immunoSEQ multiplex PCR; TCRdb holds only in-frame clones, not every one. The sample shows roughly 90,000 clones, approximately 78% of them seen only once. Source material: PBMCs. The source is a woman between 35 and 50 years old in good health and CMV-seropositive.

The CDR3 spells CASSKEGQGGYGYTF. The DNA for the CDR3 is TGCGCCAGTAGCAAGGAGGGCCAGGGGGGATATGGCTACACCTTC. The rearrangement uses TRBV4-3 and TRBJ1-2; 7 nucleotides align to TRBD1. Per germline, CDR1 LGHNA and CDR2 YSLEER. There are 15 residues in the CDR3. V dropped 9 bases and J dropped 5; count of bases not matched to a gene: 15.

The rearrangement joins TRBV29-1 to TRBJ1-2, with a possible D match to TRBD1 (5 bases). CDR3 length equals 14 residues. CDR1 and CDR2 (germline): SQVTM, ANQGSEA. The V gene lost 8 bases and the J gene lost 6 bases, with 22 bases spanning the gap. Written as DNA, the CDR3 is TGCAGCACAAAAAACTCTGGAGGGGAGAATGGCTACACCTTC. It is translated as CSTKNSGGENGYTF.

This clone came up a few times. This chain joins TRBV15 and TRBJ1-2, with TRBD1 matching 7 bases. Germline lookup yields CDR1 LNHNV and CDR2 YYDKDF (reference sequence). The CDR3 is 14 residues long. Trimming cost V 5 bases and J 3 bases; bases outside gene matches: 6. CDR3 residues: CATSDAGTDYGYTF. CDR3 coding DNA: TGTGCCACCAGCGACGCCGGGACAGACTATGGCTACACCTTC. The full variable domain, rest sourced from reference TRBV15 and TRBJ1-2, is DAMVIQNPRYQVTQFGKPVTLSCSQTLNHNVMYWYQQKSSQAPKLLFHYYDKDFNNEADTPDNFQSRRPNTSFCFLDIRSPGLGDTAMYLCATSDAGTDYGYTFGSGTRLTVV.

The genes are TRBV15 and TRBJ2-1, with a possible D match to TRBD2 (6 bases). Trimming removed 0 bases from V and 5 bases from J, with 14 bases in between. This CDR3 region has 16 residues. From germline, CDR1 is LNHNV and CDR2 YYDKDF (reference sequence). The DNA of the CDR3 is TGTGCCACCAGCAGAGATCTAGGGACTGGAAACAATGAGCAGTTCTTC. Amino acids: CATSRDLGTGNNEQFF.

The CDR3 coding sequence is TGTGCCACATTAGACAGTCGGGAGACCCAGTACTTC. Protein product: CATLDSRETQYF. The genes are TRBV7-2 and TRBJ2-5; TRBD1 is a possible D gene (5 bases). This CDR3 is 12 amino acids long. Trimming took off 10 bases at V and 5 bases at J, with 14 bases between the two ends. Germline loops: CDR1 SGHTA, CDR2 FQGNSA.

The CDR3 region has the DNA TGTGCCAGCAGTTTAAAATGGGGCACATACAATGAGCAGTTCTTC. It yields the protein CASSLKWGTYNEQFF. The chain has TRBV28 and TRBJ2-1, with D possibly being TRBD1 (5 bases). CDR3 length equals 15 residues. V dropped 2 bases and J dropped 4 bases, with 12 bases sitting between them. The germline V gene has CDR1 MDHEN and CDR2 SYDVKM. The full variable domain, its missing parts supplied by reference TRBV28 and TRBJ2-1, is DVKVTQSSRYLVKRTGEKVFLECVQDMDHENMFWYRQDPGLGLRLIYFSYDVKMKEKGDIPEGYSVSREKKERFSLILESASTNQTSMYLCASSLKWGTYNEQFFGPGTRLTVL.

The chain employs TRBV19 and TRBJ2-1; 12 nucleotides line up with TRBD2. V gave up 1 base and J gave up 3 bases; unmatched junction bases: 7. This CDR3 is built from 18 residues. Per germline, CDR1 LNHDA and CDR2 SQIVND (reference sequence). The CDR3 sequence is CASSIGDMGLAGYNEQFF. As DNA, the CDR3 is TGTGCCAGTAGTATAGGAGACATGGGACTAGCGGGCTACAATGAGCAGTTCTTC.

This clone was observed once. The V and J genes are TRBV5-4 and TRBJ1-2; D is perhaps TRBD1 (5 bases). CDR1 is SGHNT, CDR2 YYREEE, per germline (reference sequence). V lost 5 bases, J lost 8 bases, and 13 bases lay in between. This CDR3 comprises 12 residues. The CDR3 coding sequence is TGTGCCAGCAGTTCCACAGGTCGAGGCTACACCTTC. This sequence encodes CASSSTGRGYTF. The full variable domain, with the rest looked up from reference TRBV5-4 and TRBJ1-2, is ETGVTQSPTHLIKTRGQQVTLRCSSQSGHNTVSWYQQALGQGPQFIFQYYREEENGRGNFPPRFSGLQFPNYSSELNVNALELDDSALYLCASSSTGRGYTFGSGTRLTVV.

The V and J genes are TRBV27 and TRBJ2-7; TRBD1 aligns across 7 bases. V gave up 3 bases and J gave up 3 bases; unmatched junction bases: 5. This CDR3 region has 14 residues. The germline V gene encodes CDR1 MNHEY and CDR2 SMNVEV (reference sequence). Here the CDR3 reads CASSFGTAGYEQYF. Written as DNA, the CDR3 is TGTGCCAGCAGTTTCGGGACAGCAGGCTACGAGCAGTACTTC.

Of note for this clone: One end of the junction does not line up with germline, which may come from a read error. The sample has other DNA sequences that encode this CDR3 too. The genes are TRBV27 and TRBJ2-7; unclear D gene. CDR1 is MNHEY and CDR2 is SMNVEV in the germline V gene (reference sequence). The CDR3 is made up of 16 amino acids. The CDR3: CASSSTTKILVDEQYF. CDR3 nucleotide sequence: TGCGCCAGCAGTTCCACCACGAAAATCCTAGTTGACGAGCAGTACTTC.

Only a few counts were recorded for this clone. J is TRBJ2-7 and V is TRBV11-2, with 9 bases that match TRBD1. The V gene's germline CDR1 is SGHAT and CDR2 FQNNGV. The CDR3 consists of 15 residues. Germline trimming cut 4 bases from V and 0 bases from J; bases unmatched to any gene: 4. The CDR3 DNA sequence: TGTGCCAGCAGCTCAGTGGGACAGGGCTCCTACGAGCAGTACTTC. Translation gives CASSSVGQGSYEQYF.

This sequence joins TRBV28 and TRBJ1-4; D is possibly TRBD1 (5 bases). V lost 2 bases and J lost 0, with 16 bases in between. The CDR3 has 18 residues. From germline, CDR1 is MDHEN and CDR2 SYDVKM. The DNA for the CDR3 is TGTGCCAGCAGTTTAGGGTTCACAGGAATTGCAACTAATGAAAAACTGTTTTTT. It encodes CASSLGFTGIATNEKLFF.

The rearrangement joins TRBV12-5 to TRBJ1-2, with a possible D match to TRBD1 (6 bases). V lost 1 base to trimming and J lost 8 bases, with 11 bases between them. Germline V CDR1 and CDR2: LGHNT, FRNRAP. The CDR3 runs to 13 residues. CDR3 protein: CASGLDRVGGYTF. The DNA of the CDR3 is TGTGCTAGTGGTTTGGACAGGGTCGGCGGCTACACCTTC.

The CDR3 coding sequence is TGTGCCAGTAAATATCCCAACGCCGGCGAGCAGTACTTC. Protein: CASKYPNAGEQYF. The rearrangement joins TRBV19 to TRBJ2-7; D not resolved. The CDR3 sequence is 13 residues long. V was trimmed by 7 bases and J by 6 bases, leaving 16 bases between them. Germline V gene data show CDR1 as LNHDA and CDR2 as SQIVND (reference sequence).

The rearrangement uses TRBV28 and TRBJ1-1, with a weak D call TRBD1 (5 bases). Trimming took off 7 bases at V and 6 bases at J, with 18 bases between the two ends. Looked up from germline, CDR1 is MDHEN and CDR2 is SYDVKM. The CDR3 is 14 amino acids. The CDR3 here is CASTQIGGWAEAFF. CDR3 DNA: TGTGCCAGCACCCAAATCGGGGGGTGGGCTGAAGCTTTCTTT. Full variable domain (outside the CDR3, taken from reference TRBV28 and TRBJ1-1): DVKVTQSSRYLVKRTGEKVFLECVQDMDHENMFWYRQDPGLGLRLIYFSYDVKMKEKGDIPEGYSVSREKKERFSLILESASTNQTSMYLCASTQIGGWAEAFFGQGTRLTVV.

The CDR3, as DNA: TGTGCCAGCAGCGGGAGCCCAAGCACAGATACGCAGTATTTT. Translated, it gives CASSGSPSTDTQYF. The V gene is TRBV9, the J gene TRBJ2-3; D call uncertain. The CDR3 is made up of 14 amino acids. The V gene lost 3 bases and the J gene lost 0 bases, with 8 bases spanning the gap. Germline V CDR1 and CDR2: SGDLS, YYNGEE.

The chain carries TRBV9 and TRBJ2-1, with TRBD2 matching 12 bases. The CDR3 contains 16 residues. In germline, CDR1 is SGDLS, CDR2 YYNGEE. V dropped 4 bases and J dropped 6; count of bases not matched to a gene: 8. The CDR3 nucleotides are TGTGCCAGCAGCCTTCGACTAGCGGGAGTATCCAATGAGCAGTTCTTC. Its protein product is CASSLRLAGVSNEQFF. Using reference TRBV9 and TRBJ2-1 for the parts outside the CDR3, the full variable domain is DSGVTQTPKHLITATGQRVTLRCSPRSGDLSVYWYQQSLDQGLQFLIQYYNGEERAKGNILERFSAQQFPDLHSELNLSSLELGDSALYFCASSLRLAGVSNEQFFGPGTRLTVL.

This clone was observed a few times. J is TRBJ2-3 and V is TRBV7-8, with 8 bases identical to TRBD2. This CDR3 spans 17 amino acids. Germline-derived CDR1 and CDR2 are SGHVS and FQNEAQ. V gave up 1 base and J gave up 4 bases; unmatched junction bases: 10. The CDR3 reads CASSLGGAGLASDTQYF. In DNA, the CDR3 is TGTGCCAGCAGCTTAGGAGGCGCCGGACTAGCTTCAGATACGCAGTATTTT.

The CDR3, as DNA: TGCGCCAGCAGCTTGGCCGGTCTAGCGGGAGGGTTTGGAGATACGCAGTATTTT. This encodes CASSLAGLAGGFGDTQYF. The chain carries TRBV5-1 and TRBJ2-3, with 12 bases that match TRBD2. This CDR3 contains 18 residues. Germline V CDR1 and CDR2: SGHRS, YFSETQ. V lost 0 bases, J lost 5 bases, and 10 bases stayed unmatched. The full variable domain, rest sourced from reference TRBV5-1 and TRBJ2-3, is KAGVTQTPRYLIKTRGQQVTLSCSPISGHRSVSWYQQTPGQGLQFLFEYFSETQRNKGNFPGRFSGRQFSNSRSEMNVSTLELGDSALYLCASSLAGLAGGFGDTQYFGPGTRLTVL.

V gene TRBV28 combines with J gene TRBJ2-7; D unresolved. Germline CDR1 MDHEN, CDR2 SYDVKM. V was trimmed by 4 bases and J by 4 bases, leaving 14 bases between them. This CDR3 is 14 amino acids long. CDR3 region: CASSSPPAWYEQYF. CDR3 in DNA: TGTGCCAGCAGTTCCCCACCAGCGTGGTACGAGCAGTACTTC.

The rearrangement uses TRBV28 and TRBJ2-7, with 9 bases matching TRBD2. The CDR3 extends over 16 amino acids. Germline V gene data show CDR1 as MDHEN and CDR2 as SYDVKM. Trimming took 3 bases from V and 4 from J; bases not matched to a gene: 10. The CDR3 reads CASSFERAGGSYEQYF. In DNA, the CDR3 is TGTGCCAGCAGTTTCGAGAGAGCGGGGGGTTCTTACGAGCAGTACTTC. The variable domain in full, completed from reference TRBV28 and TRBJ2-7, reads DVKVTQSSRYLVKRTGEKVFLECVQDMDHENMFWYRQDPGLGLRLIYFSYDVKMKEKGDIPEGYSVSREKKERFSLILESASTNQTSMYLCASSFERAGGSYEQYFGPGTRLTVT.

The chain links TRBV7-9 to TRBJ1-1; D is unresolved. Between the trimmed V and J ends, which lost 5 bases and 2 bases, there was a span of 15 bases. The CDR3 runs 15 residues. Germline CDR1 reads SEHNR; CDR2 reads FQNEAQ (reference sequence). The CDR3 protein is CASSQVAGDNTEAFF. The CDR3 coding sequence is TGTGCCAGCAGCCAAGTGGCGGGCGACAACACTGAAGCTTTCTTT. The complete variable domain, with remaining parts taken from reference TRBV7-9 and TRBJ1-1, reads DTGVSQNPRHKITKRGQNVTFRCDPISEHNRLYWYRQTLGQGPEFLTYFQNEAQLEKSRLLSDRFSAERPKGSFSTLEIQRTEQGDSAMYLCASSQVAGDNTEAFFGQGTRLTVV.

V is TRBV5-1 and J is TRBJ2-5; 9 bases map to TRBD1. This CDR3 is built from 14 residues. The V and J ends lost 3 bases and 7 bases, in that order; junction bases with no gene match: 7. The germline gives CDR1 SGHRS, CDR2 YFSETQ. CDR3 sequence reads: CASSYSGQGRTQYF. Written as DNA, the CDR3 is TGCGCCAGCAGCTATTCGGGACAGGGACGGACCCAGTACTTC.

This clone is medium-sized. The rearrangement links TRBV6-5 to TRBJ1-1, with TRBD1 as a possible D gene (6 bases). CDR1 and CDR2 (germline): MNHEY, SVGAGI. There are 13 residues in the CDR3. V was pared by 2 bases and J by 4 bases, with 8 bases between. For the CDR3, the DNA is TGTGCCAGCAGTTACGGCAGGGGCACTGAAGCTTTCTTT. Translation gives CASSYGRGTEAFF.

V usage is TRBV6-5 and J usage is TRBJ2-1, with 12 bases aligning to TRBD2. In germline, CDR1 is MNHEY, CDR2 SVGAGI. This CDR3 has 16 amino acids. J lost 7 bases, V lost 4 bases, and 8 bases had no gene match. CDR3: CASSSSGGAARNEQFF. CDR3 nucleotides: TGTGCCAGCAGTTCTAGCGGGGGGGCCGCCAGGAATGAGCAGTTCTTC.

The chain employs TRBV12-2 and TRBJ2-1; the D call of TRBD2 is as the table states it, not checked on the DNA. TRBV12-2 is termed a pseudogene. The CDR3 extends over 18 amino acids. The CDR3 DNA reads TGTGCAAGTCGCCGAGGGACTAGCGGGAGGACCTGTTGCAATGAGCAGTTCTTC. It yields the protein CASRRGTSGRTCCNEQFF.

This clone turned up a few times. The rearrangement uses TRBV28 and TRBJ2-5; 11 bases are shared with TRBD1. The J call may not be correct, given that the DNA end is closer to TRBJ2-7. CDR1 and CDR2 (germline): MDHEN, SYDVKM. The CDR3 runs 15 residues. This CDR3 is CASPKTGTGGYEQYF. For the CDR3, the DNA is TGTGCCAGCCCTAAAACGGGGACAGGGGGTTACGAGCAGTACTTC.